This T cell receptor (beta chain) stems from a study of blood T cell repertoires in COVID-19. The germline gives CDR1 SGHTA, CDR2 FQGNSA. The CDR3 extends over 14 amino acids. Trimming removed 3 bases from V and 4 bases from J, with 9 bases in between. TCRdb's copy holds only in-frame clones and misses some; the assay was immunoSEQ multiplex PCR. Found here are roughly 120,000 clones, 70% to 90% of them singletons; the top ten hold around 3.4%. This sequence was found in a man aged 40-50 years with acute or convalescent COVID-19. The J gene is TRBJ2-2, the V gene TRBV7-2, with a weak D call TRBD1 (5 bases). Specimen: peripheral blood. Written as DNA, the CDR3 is TGTGCCAGCAGCTTCGGACACCTCACCGGGGAGCTGTTTTTT. Translation: CASSFGHLTGELFF.